One and the same sample provided the 19 T cell receptor beta chains below, sequenced in a study of metastatic and nonmetastatic thyroid tumors. Treatment of any kind had been given to no patient before thyroid surgery. TCRdb ran MiXCR on the PCR reads. Here the sample spans tens of thousands of clones, over 10% being singletons. Input material: blood. Receptor source: a male donor with papillary thyroid cancer or a benign thyroid nodule (not recorded which). Some clones in this sample may be carry-over from other donors' samples.

By share, this clone ranks as medium-sized. The chain has TRBV6-2 or TRBV6-3 and TRBJ1-2; D remains ambiguous. Trimming shortened V by 4 bases and J by 3 bases, and 9 bases separated the two germline ends. The CDR3 totals 13 residues. CDR1 MNHEY and CDR2 SVGEGT come from the germline V gene. CDR3 region: CASSWSGDYGYTF. The CDR3 DNA is TGTGCCAGCAGTTGGTCAGGAGACTATGGCTACACCTTC.

At least ten counts were recorded for this clone. The rearrangement links TRBV20-1 to TRBJ2-1; 9 bases agree with TRBD2. The CDR3 runs to 16 residues. V shed 0 bases, J shed 5 bases, and the junction held 8 bases outside the gene matches. Germline V gene lookup returns CDR1 DFQATT and CDR2 SNEGSKA (reference sequence). The CDR3 region is CSARDDAREGDNEQFF. DNA for the CDR3: TGCAGTGCTAGAGATGATGCGCGGGAGGGCGACAATGAGCAGTTCTTC.

This chain uses TRBV4-1 with TRBJ1-5; possibly TRBD1 for D (5 bases). With 0 bases removed from V and 3 bases from J, the gap between germline ends came to 12 bases. The CDR3 runs 16 residues. Germline V gene data show CDR1 as MGHRA and CDR2 as YSYEKL. In DNA form, the CDR3 reads TGCGCCAGCAGCCAAGAGGGAGGGGACCTCAATCAGCCCCAGCATTTT. This translates into CASSQEGGDLNQPQHF.

This clone is deemed medium-sized. The chain employs TRBV6-2 or TRBV6-3 and TRBJ2-1; maybe TRBD1 (5 bases). With 4 bases removed from V and 5 bases from J, the gap between germline ends came to 15 bases. The germline V gene encodes CDR1 MNHEY and CDR2 SVGEGT. The length of the CDR3 is 15 residues. The CDR3 here is CASSLVQGGNNEQFF. The CDR3 DNA sequence: TGTGCCAGCAGTTTGGTTCAGGGTGGGAACAATGAGCAGTTCTTC.

Remarks on this clone: A much larger clone lies one base from this, so it may be a read error. The genes are TRBV11-1 and TRBJ2-1, with TRBD2 matching over 8 bases. The CDR3 is 16 amino acids. Germline V gene sequence: CDR1 SGHAT, CDR2 FQDESV (reference sequence). CDR3 nucleotide sequence: TGTACCAGCAGCCCGGGGGGCGGGACTAGACACAATGAGCAGTTCTTC. Amino acid sequence: CTSSPGGGTRHNEQFF.

Ten or more counts support this clone. V is TRBV3-1 and J is TRBJ2-7, with 9 bases aligning to TRBD2. With 6 bases clipped from V and 0 bases from J, the junction kept 6 bases outside the gene matches. The germline CDR1 and CDR2 sequences are LGHDT and YNNKEL (reference sequence). The CDR3 has 15 amino acids. The CDR3 spells CASSLSGRSSYEQYF. The CDR3 bases are TGTGCCAGCAGTCTGAGCGGGAGGAGCTCCTACGAGCAGTACTTC.

This clone was recorded many times. J is TRBJ2-2 and V is TRBV24-1, with 10 bases lining up with TRBD2. V was clipped by 4 bases and J by 1 base; unmatched bases: 5. The CDR3 has 17 amino acids. Germline CDR1 and CDR2: KGHDR and SFDVKD. CDR3 sequence: CATSDDGTSVNTGELFF. The CDR3 DNA reads as TGTGCCACCAGTGACGATGGGACTAGCGTGAACACCGGGGAGCTGTTTTTT.

This clone is labeled medium-sized. As DNA, the CDR3 is TGCGCCAGCAGTCAGGTACGGGGGGAGCAGTACTTC. This translates into CASSQVRGEQYF. The chain combines TRBV10-2 with TRBJ2-7, with a possible D match to TRBD2 (6 bases). The CDR3 length is 12 residues. Per the germline V gene, CDR1 is WSHSY and CDR2 is SAAADI. The V gene lost 5 bases and the J gene lost 7 bases, with 12 bases spanning the gap.

This clone was observed many times. The chain uses TRBV20-1 and TRBJ2-1; no clear D gene. The V end lost 5 bases, the J end lost 4 bases, and 6 bases lay between the germline ends. The V gene's germline CDR1 is DFQATT and CDR2 SNEGSKA (reference sequence). The CDR3 consists of 11 residues. The CDR3 bases are TGCAGTGCTCTTCCTTACAATGAGCAGTTCTTC. This sequence encodes CSALPYNEQFF.

There are many counts of this clone. The rearrangement uses TRBV6-1 and TRBJ1-3; D perhaps matches TRBD1 (6 bases). CDR1 is MNHNS, CDR2 SASEGT, per germline. The CDR3 sequence is 17 residues long. Trimming took 4 bases from V and 2 from J, leaving 18 bases between them. The CDR3 DNA reads TGTGCCAGCAGTGTCCCGGGACACAGGAGGGCTGGAAACACCATATATTTT. This translates into CASSVPGHRRAGNTIYF.

A note on this clone: This could be a read error, since a much larger clone is one nucleotide away. V usage is TRBV28 and J usage is TRBJ1-1; D is possibly TRBD1 (5 bases). The CDR3 is 13 residues long. The germline V gene encodes CDR1 MDHEN and CDR2 SYDVKM. V was cut by 6 bases and J by 1 base, with 9 bases left in between. The CDR3 DNA reads as TGTGCCAGCAGCCACCAGGGGAACACTGAAGCTTTCTTT. Protein: CASSHQGNTEAFF.

This chain joins TRBV3-1 and TRBJ2-1, with TRBD2 as a possible D gene (5 bases). Trimming removed 4 bases at V and 4 bases at J, with 17 bases between. The CDR3 sequence is 16 residues long. Germline CDR1 reads LGHDT; CDR2 reads YNNKEL (reference sequence). The CDR3 bases are TGTGCCAGCAGCCGGCGAGCGGAGAAGGGATACAATGAGCAGTTCTTC. The encoded protein is CASSRRAEKGYNEQFF.

In this sample, this clone turned up many times. J is TRBJ1-5 and V is TRBV25-1; D not resolved. Trimming took off 2 bases at V and 0 bases at J, with 5 bases between the two ends. Germline values: CDR1 MGHDK, CDR2 SYGVNS. This CDR3 comprises 14 residues. Written as DNA, the CDR3 is TGTGCCAGCAGTGAAGGTTATAGCAATCAGCCCCAGCATTTT. The encoded protein is CASSEGYSNQPQHF.

The chain's CDR3 is CASNEGTSGSGNEQYF. In DNA, the CDR3 is TGCGCCAGCAACGAGGGGACTAGCGGGAGTGGGAACGAGCAGTACTTC. J is TRBJ2-7 and V is TRBV4-3, with 14 bases lining up with TRBD2. The J segment lost 5 bases and the V segment lost 7 bases, leaving 10 bases of the junction unmatched. The CDR3 is 16 residues long. Germline V CDR1 and CDR2: LGHNA, YSLEER.

In its sample, this clone is medium-sized. The CDR3 protein is CASRRDRAYGYTF. DNA for the CDR3: TGTGCCAGCAGGCGGGACAGGGCCTATGGCTACACCTTC. The V call is TRBV6-2 or TRBV6-3, the J call TRBJ1-2; TRBD1 matches 9 bases. The V gene's germline CDR1 is MNHEY and CDR2 SVGEGT. This CDR3 is built from 13 residues. The V and J ends lost 6 bases and 4 bases, in that order; junction bases with no gene match: 3.

For this clone: A single base separates this from a much larger clone, so it may be a read error. The J gene is TRBJ1-6, the V gene TRBV30; 8 nucleotides agree with TRBD1. Germline V gives CDR1 GTSNPN, CDR2 SVGIG (reference sequence). The CDR3 has 13 residues. The CDR3 coding sequence is TGTTCCTGGAGTGTACAGGGGGGCTCACCCCTCCACTTT. As protein: CSWSVQGGSPLHF.

This clone was observed many times. A read error may be the cause here, since a much bigger clone is one base away. The chain carries TRBV6-2 or TRBV6-3 and TRBJ2-7; D call uncertain. The CDR3 runs 11 residues. Germline-derived CDR1 and CDR2 are MNHEY and SVGEGT. The CDR3 reads CANSYGYEQYF. The CDR3 bases are TGTGCCAACAGTTACGGATACGAGCAGTACTTC.

This clone was detected many times. The chain is built from TRBV5-1 and TRBJ2-3; unclear D gene. Trimming removed 1 base at V and 5 bases at J, with 5 bases between. The germline V gene has CDR1 SGHRS and CDR2 YFSETQ. This CDR3 comprises 12 residues. CDR3 in DNA: TGCGCCAGCAGCTTGTCAGGAGATACGCAGTATTTT. Translation: CASSLSGDTQYF.

This clone was seen many times. V usage is TRBV7-9 and J usage is TRBJ2-7, with unresolved D. CDR3 length: 12 residues. Trimming cost V 5 bases and J 6 bases, with 11 bases left between them. Germline CDR1 and CDR2: SEHNR and FQNEAQ (reference sequence). This CDR3 is CASSPFKPEQYF. The CDR3 DNA reads TGTGCCAGCAGCCCCTTTAAACCCGAGCAGTACTTC.